This T cell receptor beta chain is from a study of blood T cells in healthy people across ages. Study findings and constraints: Bulk PBMC profiling left naive and antigen-experienced comparisons inconclusive.

Primers used in a second PCR of about 7 to 12 cycles were a sample-barcoded 5' primer and a J-beta primer mix. Each of the samples gave a minimum of 2.5 million paired-end reads that contained CDR3. TCRdb recomputed calls from the 5' RACE reads with MiXCR, one row per CDR3 protein. Here the sample spans about 590,000 distinct CDR3 sequences, 25% to 30% being singletons. This clonotype was recorded a few times. Its antigen is still unknown. This CDR3 has 15 residues. Trimming removed 10 bases from V and 5 bases from J, with 21 bases in between. Germline values: CDR1 MNHNY, CDR2 SVGAGI (reference sequence).

The TCR originated in a woman at least 80 years old in good health. Sample: blood. This sequence joins TRBV6-6 and TRBJ1-5, with a possible D match to TRBD1 (6 bases). The chain's CDR3 is CATLSSRGGDQPQHF. DNA for the CDR3: TGTGCCACCTTATCATCCCGGGGGGGCGATCAGCCCCAGCATTTT.